This record looks at one T cell receptor (beta chain) sequence and its context. As yet, its antigen is unknown. This sample is part of a study of neurological immune-mediated disorders. Study findings and constraints: Sharing of CDR3 amino acid sequences among expanded clones across subjects was absent, suggesting private repertoires in all groups. Neither clinical nor MRI features were associated with the multiple sclerosis repertoire cluster. HTLV-1-associated myelopathy ranked highest for TCR clonal expansion and multiple sclerosis lowest, beneath healthy controls. When grouped phylogenetically, the repertoires of 18 of the 34 multiple sclerosis patients fell together in one related-CDR3 cluster, which is a possible signature.

One entry per CDR3 protein, called by TCRdb with MiXCR from the 5' RACE reads. The sample holds 45,000 to 60,000 distinct CDR3 sequences; around 4% are singletons and the top ten take 1.5% to 2%. Sequenced input: PBMCs. The origin of this receptor is a man aged 30 to 45 with multiple sclerosis.

The CDR3 reads CASRGGDTEAFF. The DNA for the CDR3 is TGTGCCAGCAGGGGGGGGGACACTGAAGCTTTCTTT. This sequence joins TRBV14 and TRBJ1-1; weak D call: TRBD1 (5 bases). CDR3 size: 12 residues. Trimming left V 6 bases short and J 3 bases short, with 8 bases between. The germline V gene has CDR1 SGHDN and CDR2 FVKESK.